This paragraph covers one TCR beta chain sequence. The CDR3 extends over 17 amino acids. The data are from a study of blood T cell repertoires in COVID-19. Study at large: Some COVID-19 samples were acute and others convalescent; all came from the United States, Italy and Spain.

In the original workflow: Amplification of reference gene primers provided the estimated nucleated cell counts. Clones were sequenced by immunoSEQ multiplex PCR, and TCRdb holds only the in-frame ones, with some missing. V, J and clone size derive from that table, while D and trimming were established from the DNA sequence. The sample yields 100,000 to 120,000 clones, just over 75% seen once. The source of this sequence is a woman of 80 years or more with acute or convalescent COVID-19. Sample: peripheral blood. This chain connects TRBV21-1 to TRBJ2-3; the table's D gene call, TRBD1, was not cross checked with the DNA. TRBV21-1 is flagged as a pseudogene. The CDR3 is CASSKGRGQASTDTQYF. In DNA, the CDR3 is TGTGCCAGCAGCAAAGGGCGAGGACAGGCAAGCACAGATACGCAGTATTTT.